Listed below are T cell receptor beta chains from one sample, sequenced in a study of T cell repertoires in cytomegalovirus infection. Antigens for these TCRs are unknown. MiXCR, run by TCRdb on the reads, gives a single entry per CDR3 protein. This sample has 340,000 or so distinct CDR3 sequences, with roughly 25% found just once. Sequencing used cultured PBMCs, obtained from culture after CMV antigen stimulation. These receptors were obtained from a human donor in good health (CMV status not recorded). Some clones in this sample may be carry-over from other donors' samples. Both conserved end residues are part of each CDR3. A D gene is named only where the DNA matches it firmly. Rows may omit the clone size; those that give it use once, few, many or a size class.

size	V	J	D	DNA	CDR3
.	TRBV4-1	TRBJ2-4	TRBD2	TGCGCCAGCAGCCCTGGCGGGAGGGCAGGGGAAAACATTCAGTACTTC	CASSPGGRAGENIQYF
few	TRBV18	TRBJ1-1	.	TGTGCCAGCTCACTGGGGCAGGGGTCGGGCACTGAAGCTTTCTTT	CASSLGQGSGTEAFF
few	TRBV6-1	TRBJ2-1	TRBD2	TGTGCCAGCAGTGAAGCGAGTAGCGGGTACTACAATGAGCAGTTCTTC	CASSEASSGYYNEQFF
.	TRBV6-1	TRBJ2-7	TRBD2	TGTGCCAGCAGCCGAGGACTAGCGGGGGGGTACGAGCAGTACTTC	CASSRGLAGGYEQYF
.	TRBV4-3	TRBJ2-7	TRBD1	TGCGCCAGCAGCCCCCGACAGGGGCCCGCTTTGGAGCAGTACTTC	CASSPRQGPALEQYF
many	TRBV7-2	TRBJ2-5	TRBD2	TGTGCCAGCAGCTTAGGCGCTAGCGGGGCGTTGGAGACCCAGTACTTC	CASSLGASGALETQYF
.	TRBV14	TRBJ1-2	.	TGTGCCAGCAGCCCACGTCCCTACGGGCTGGATGGCTACACCTTC	CASSPRPYGLDGYTF
.	TRBV12-5	TRBJ2-1	.	TGTGCTAGTGGTTTGGTAGACAGTGGAGGACTTATCTCCTACAATGAGCAGTTCTTC	CASGLVDSGGLISYNEQFF
few	TRBV6-1	TRBJ1-2	.	TGTGCCAGCAGTGAAGCGGCAGTCTATGGCTACACCTTC	CASSEAAVYGYTF
.	TRBV6-2/TRBV6-3	TRBJ2-6	.	TGTGCCAGCGGGGCAGTCTCTGGGGCCAACGTCCTGACTTTC	CASGAVSGANVLTF
few	TRBV5-1	TRBJ1-1	.	TGCGCCAGCAGAAGGGAAGCGGACACTGAAGCTTTCTTT	CASRREADTEAFF
many	TRBV5-1	TRBJ2-2	.	TGCGCCAGCAGCTCGGGACACACGAACACCGGGGAGCTGTTTTTT	CASSSGHTNTGELFF
many	TRBV7-3	TRBJ2-7	.	TGTGCCAGCATCCCCACGCTCCTAGGCTCCTACGAGCAGTACTTC	CASIPTLLGSYEQYF
few	TRBV6-5	TRBJ2-2	TRBD1	TGTGCCAGCAGCCCCGGGACAGGGGGCGTGGAGCTGTTTTTT	CASSPGTGGVELFF
.	TRBV7-3	TRBJ2-1	.	TGTGCCAGCAGCTTCAATAGCGACAAGAGGGGTGAGCAGTTCTTC	CASSFNSDKRGEQFF
.	TRBV7-9	TRBJ2-5	TRBD1	TGTGCCAGCAGCTCCAGGGGCAGGGGGCTTGGAGAGACCCAGTACTTC	CASSSRGRGLGETQYF
.	TRBV11-1	TRBJ2-7	TRBD2	TGTGCCAGCAGATCACTAGCGCACTCCTACGAGCAGTACTTC	CASRSLAHSYEQYF
few	TRBV7-2	TRBJ2-1	TRBD2	TGTGCCAGCAGCTTAGTGCGGGAGCTTTCCTACAATGAGCAGTTCTTC	CASSLVRELSYNEQFF
.	TRBV28	TRBJ2-5	.	TGTGCCAGCAGGACACCCCGTGGGGGAGGAGAGACCCAGTACTTC	CASRTPRGGGETQYF
few	TRBV6-6	TRBJ2-2	.	TGTGCCAGCAGTTACGGGGAAACCGGGGAGCTGTTTTTT	CASSYGETGELFF
many	TRBV4-2	TRBJ2-3	TRBD2	TGTGCCAGCAGCCAAGATAATGGACTAGCGGGACATACGCAGTATTTT	CASSQDNGLAGHTQYF
.	TRBV28	TRBJ2-5	.	TGTGCCAGCAGTTTCAGCATAGGGCAAGAGACCCAGTACTTC	CASSFSIGQETQYF
many	TRBV7-2	TRBJ1-1	TRBD1	TGTGCCAGCAGCCGATATAGTTCGGGCAGGGGGGTCCCGAACACTGAAGCTTTCTTT	CASSRYSSGRGVPNTEAFF
few	TRBV12-3/TRBV12-4	TRBJ1-2	.	TGTGCCAGCAGTAGCCGGCCCGGGGGTGGCTACACCTTC	CASSSRPGGGYTF
many	TRBV7-2	TRBJ1-2	TRBD1	TGTGCCAGCAGCTTAGTGGGCCAGGGGGCGTCTAACTATGGCTACACCTTC	CASSLVGQGASNYGYTF
.	TRBV6-2/TRBV6-3	TRBJ2-1	.	TGTGCCAGCAGGGGCGGAGACGAGTTCTTC	CASRGGDEFF
many	TRBV7-2	TRBJ2-1	TRBD2	TGTGCCAGCAGCTGGACTAGCGGGAGGCTAAGCTCCTACAATGAGCAGTTCTTC	CASSWTSGRLSSYNEQFF
few	TRBV7-2	TRBJ1-2	.	TGTGCCAGCAGCCGGGACAACTATGGCTACACCTTC	CASSRDNYGYTF
.	TRBV27	TRBJ1-1	TRBD1	TGTGCCAGCATAAAATACTACGGGACAGTGAACACTGAAGCTTTCTTT	CASIKYYGTVNTEAFF
few	TRBV4-2	TRBJ1-6	TRBD1	TGTGCCAGCAGCCAGGGACAGGGCGCCCTAAATTCACCCCTCCACTTT	CASSQGQGALNSPLHF
once	TRBV9	TRBJ2-7	TRBD1	TGTGCCAGCAGCGAGACAGGGCGTGGGGGCTACGAGCAGTACTTC	CASSETGRGGYEQYF